These 21 T cell receptor beta chains came from one sample sequenced in a study of blood T cell repertoires in COVID-19 (dated by TCRdb to about 2020). Receptor amplification or capture employed the immunoSEQ multiplex PCR assay. TCRdb carries this immuneACCESS record with in-frame sequences only. Its versions omit some clonotypes, under half of them owing to an unresolved V gene in the studies checked, with the rest unexplained. Counted in this sample were a few hundred thousand clones; about 73% of them appeared once. About 3.5% of the sample is taken by the ten largest. Sequencing was performed on peripheral blood. The receptors come from a woman of 80 years or more with acute or convalescent COVID-19.

The rearrangement joins TRBV11-2 to TRBJ1-2, with D possibly TRBD1 on 6 matching bases. The length of the CDR3 is 15 residues. Germline V CDR1 and CDR2: SGHAT, FQNNGV. Trimming left V 2 bases short and J 2 bases short, with 12 bases between. The CDR3 reads CASSLLITGNYGYTF. CDR3 DNA: TGTGCCAGCAGCTTATTGATAACAGGGAACTATGGCTACACCTTC.

The chain has TRBV5-1 and TRBJ2-7, with D perhaps TRBD1 (6 bases). Trimming shortened V by 3 bases and J by 1 base, and 11 bases separated the two germline ends. CDR1 is SGHRS, CDR2 YFSETQ, per germline. The CDR3 extends over 14 amino acids. The CDR3 protein is CASSWTVTSYEQYF. The CDR3 DNA is TGCGCCAGCAGCTGGACAGTAACGTCCTACGAGCAGTACTTC.

This clone occurred a few times. The chain has TRBV2 and TRBJ1-3, with 7 bases identical to TRBD1. This CDR3 is built from 15 residues. Trimming at V came to 7 bases and at J to 0 bases, leaving 6 bases not matched to a gene. The germline CDR1 and CDR2 sequences are SNHLY and FYNNEI. CDR3 sequence (DNA): TGTGCCAGCAACCCACAGGGGAGCTCTGGAAACACCATATATTTT. It is translated as CASNPQGSSGNTIYF.

J is TRBJ1-1 and V is TRBV6-6, with D tentatively TRBD1 (5 bases). The CDR3 is made up of 13 amino acids. V was cut by 0 bases and J by 6 bases, with 8 bases left in between. CDR1 MNHNY and CDR2 SVGAGI come from the germline V gene (reference sequence). DNA for the CDR3: TGTGCCAGCAGTTACTCGGCAGGGTCTGAAGCTTTCTTT. It translates to CASSYSAGSEAFF.

The rearrangement uses TRBV7-6 and TRBJ2-5, with D possibly TRBD2 on 6 matching bases. Germline V gene sequence: CDR1 SGHVS, CDR2 FNYEAQ. The CDR3 consists of 15 residues. V was cut by 2 bases and J by 5 bases, with 15 bases left in between. The CDR3 nucleotides are TGTGCCAGCAGCTTAAGGTCCGTTGGGGGGGAGACCCAGTACTTC. Amino acid sequence: CASSLRSVGGETQYF.

The rearrangement uses TRBV6-2 or TRBV6-3 and TRBJ2-7; TRBD1 matches at 7 bases. CDR3 length: 12 residues. CDR1 is MNHEY and CDR2 is SVGEGT in the germline V gene. After removal of 4 bases from V and 4 bases from J, the junction contained 1 base not matched to a gene. The CDR3 nucleotides read TGTGCCAGCAGTTTGACAGGGTACGAGCAGTACTTC. Its translation is CASSLTGYEQYF.

The V gene is TRBV29-1, the J gene TRBJ1-1, with no clear D. CDR3 length: 12 amino acids. Trimming stripped 2 bases from V and 1 base from J, with 5 bases between. Germline V lookup: CDR1 SQVTM, CDR2 ANQGSEA. The CDR3 loop is CSVEFRNTEAFF. The CDR3 DNA sequence: TGCAGCGTTGAATTTAGGAACACTGAAGCTTTCTTT.

The rearrangement links TRBV18 to TRBJ1-1; D is uncertain. Germline V gene data show CDR1 as KGHSH and CDR2 as LQKENI. The CDR3 extends over 14 amino acids. The V and J ends lost 6 bases and 4 bases respectively, with 15 bases between them. The CDR3 bases are TGTGCCAGCTCCCCGGAGGGCTTGGGCACTGAAGCTTTCTTT. It translates to CASSPEGLGTEAFF.

This clone showed up just a few times. The V call is TRBV27, the J call TRBJ1-1, with D unclear. The V end lost 6 bases, the J end lost 0 bases, and 8 bases lay between the germline ends. Germline values: CDR1 MNHEY, CDR2 SMNVEV (reference sequence). The length of the CDR3 is 13 residues. The CDR3 loop is CASSLQLNTEAFF. The CDR3 DNA sequence: TGTGCCAGCAGCCTACAGCTGAACACTGAAGCTTTCTTT.

The CDR3 DNA sequence: TGTGCCAGTAGACAGGGGGTTGATAATTCACCCCTCCACTTT. Translation gives CASRQGVDNSPLHF. V is TRBV19 and J is TRBJ1-6; TRBD1 agrees at 8 bases. V lost 6 bases, J lost 5 bases, and 3 bases stayed unmatched. Germline assignment: CDR1 LNHDA and CDR2 SQIVND (reference sequence). The CDR3 has 14 residues. Using reference TRBV19 and TRBJ1-6 for the parts outside the CDR3, the full variable domain is DGGITQSPKYLFRKEGQNVTLSCEQNLNHDAMYWYRQDPGQGLRLIYYSQIVNDFQKGDIAEGYSVSREKKESFPLTVTSAQKNPTAFYLCASRQGVDNSPLHFGNGTRLTVT.

This clone has just a few counts. The rearrangement uses TRBV21-1 and TRBJ2-2; TRBD2 is the table's D call, not checked against the DNA. TRBV21-1 is recorded as a pseudogene. This CDR3 is built from 20 residues. CDR3 DNA: TGTGCCAGCAGCAAGGGGGGGCAGGGGAGCAATATAGCGAACACCGGGGAGCTGTTTTTT. This translates into CASSKGGQGSNIANTGELFF.

V is TRBV18 and J is TRBJ1-1; unclear D gene. Germline V gives CDR1 KGHSH, CDR2 LQKENI. V shed 2 bases and J shed 7 bases, with 17 bases lying between them. This CDR3 spans 15 amino acids. CDR3 nucleotides: TGTGCCAGCTCACCAACCACAGCAGATATCGGTGAAGCTTTCTTT. This sequence encodes CASSPTTADIGEAFF.

The J gene is TRBJ2-5, the V gene TRBV6-9; TRBD2 matches 10 bases. V lost 8 bases, J lost 2 bases, and 14 bases stayed unmatched. Germline V gene lookup returns CDR1 MNHGY and CDR2 SVAAGI. The CDR3 has 17 residues. The chain's CDR3 is CASPLRLAGDTQETQYF. DNA of the CDR3: TGTGCCAGCCCCCTGCGGCTAGCGGGGGATACACAAGAGACCCAGTACTTC.

CDR3 sequence: CASSARDRGTSGYTF. CDR3 coding DNA: TGTGCCAGCAGCGCAAGGGACAGGGGGACTTCTGGCTACACCTTC. The chain combines TRBV7-8 with TRBJ1-2, with TRBD1 matching 11 bases. CDR1 SGHVS and CDR2 FQNEAQ come from the germline V gene. CDR3 length: 15 residues. V gave up 5 bases and J gave up 7 bases; unmatched junction bases: 9.

This clone appeared a few times. The J gene is TRBJ1-2, the V gene TRBV7-9; possible D gene TRBD1, 5 bases. This CDR3 has 12 residues. Between the trimmed V and J ends, which lost 5 bases and 5 bases, there was a span of 9 bases. Germline V CDR1 and CDR2: SEHNR, FQNEAQ (reference sequence). The CDR3 nucleotides read TGTGCCAGCAGCCCCTCAGGGTATGGCTACACCTTC. It yields the protein CASSPSGYGYTF. Supplemented by reference TRBV7-9 and TRBJ1-2, the full variable domain reads DTGVSQNPRHKITKRGQNVTFRCDPISEHNRLYWYRQTLGQGPEFLTYFQNEAQLEKSRLLSDRFSAERPKGSFSTLEIQRTEQGDSAMYLCASSPSGYGYTFGSGTRLTVV.

The genes are TRBV10-3 and TRBJ2-3, with D unclear. There are 12 residues in the CDR3. Germline V lookup: CDR1 ENHRY, CDR2 SYGVKD. V gave up 3 bases and J gave up 4 bases, with 5 bases separating them. CDR3 DNA: TGTGCCATCAGTGACTTCGCAGATACGCAGTATTTT. Its protein product is CAISDFADTQYF.

The rearrangement joins TRBV29-1 to TRBJ1-1; tentative D call: TRBD1 (6 bases). The CDR3 extends over 13 amino acids. CDR1 SQVTM and CDR2 ANQGSEA come from the germline V gene. Between the trimmed V and J ends, which lost 5 bases and 1 base, there was a span of 11 bases. CDR3 nucleotides: TGCAGCGTTTTACAGGGAAGGAACACTGAAGCTTTCTTT. Residues: CSVLQGRNTEAFF.

In its sample, this clone ranks as medium-sized. The chain carries TRBV20-1 and TRBJ2-1, with TRBD2 matching over 8 bases. Germline lookup yields CDR1 DFQATT and CDR2 SNEGSKA (reference sequence). The CDR3 has 15 residues. The V segment lost 3 bases and the J segment 3 bases; nucleotides outside the gene matches: 7. This CDR3 reads CSASFDSGVYNEQFF. The CDR3 bases are TGCAGTGCTAGTTTTGATAGCGGGGTCTACAATGAGCAGTTCTTC.

The chain combines TRBV5-4 with TRBJ1-3; TRBD1 matches at 9 bases. Germline CDR1 and CDR2: SGHNT and YYREEE (reference sequence). V lost 0 bases and J lost 7; bases outside the gene matches: 8. This CDR3 region has 16 residues. The CDR3 DNA reads TGTGCCAGCAGCTTGGAACAGGGGGCGAATACTAACACCATATATTTT. Its protein product is CASSLEQGANTNTIYF.

The chain is built from TRBV5-4 and TRBJ2-1, with TRBD1 identical over 9 bases. Germline CDR1 reads SGHNT; CDR2 reads YYREEE (reference sequence). The trim removed 4 bases at V and 7 bases at J, leaving 9 bases unmatched. The CDR3 runs 15 residues. The CDR3 DNA reads as TGTGCCAGCAGCCTTGACAGGGGGACGGGGAATGAGCAGTTCTTC. It specifies CASSLDRGTGNEQFF.

The chain employs TRBV5-4 and TRBJ2-3; possibly TRBD1 for D (6 bases). Germline CDR1 and CDR2: SGHNT and YYREEE (reference sequence). V lost 1 base to trimming and J lost 3 bases, with 15 bases between them. CDR3 length: 16 residues. CDR3 nucleotides: TGTGCCAGCAGCTTGAGAGTTCTAGGGGGAACAGATACGCAGTATTTT. Translating it yields CASSLRVLGGTDTQYF.